This T cell receptor (beta chain) was obtained from a study of T cells expressing NK-cell markers (TCRdb year 2020). For the wider study: Seven to nine donors provided sorted CD3+CD56+NKG2C+, CD3+CD56+NKG2C- and CD3+CD56-NKG2C+ T-cell subsets, whose TCR beta-chain repertoires were profiled. Of the eight sequenced donors, seven were found to be HCMV-seropositive and one was found to be HCMV-seronegative. The study sequenced eight donors, all healthy volunteers chosen at random: three men and five women. Libraries were sequenced as 2 x 150 bp reads on Illumina HiSeq 2000/2500, MiSeq or NextSeq. The full study reports these points: It remained unclear whether the expanded NKG2C-expressing T cell clones were specific for HCMV antigens. In six donors, the dominant CD3+CD56+NKG2C+ clonotypes ranked among the top 10 CD8+ clonotypes, making up roughly 1.0-7.0% of CD8+ T cells. Those dominant clonotypes were again the most abundant among CD3+CD56-NKG2C+ cells in a handful of donors, at 28.3-60.1%.

For sequencing, an Illumina HiSeq 2000 was employed. TCR beta cDNA libraries were prepared using 5'RACE template switching, which introduced a universal primer site and unique molecular identifiers. cDNA synthesis was primed from the TCR beta constant segment and was followed by two successive PCR amplification steps. The study's own analysis went as follows. MIGEC handled demultiplexing of the reads and grouping by UMI, while MiTCR was used to assemble and quantify clonotypes. To exclude erroneous sequences, any TCR cDNA sequence not supported by at least two reads was discarded. The tcR package was used for downstream repertoire analysis, and clonotypes were matched between fractions using CDR3 nucleotide sequence together with V segment. VDJmatch was used to annotate antigen specificity against VDJdb, with one amino acid substitution allowed in CDR3. TCRdb reprocessed the sequencing reads and holds a single record per CDR3 protein sequence, with no DNA. These V and J calls originate from TCRdb's pipeline instead of the authors' own analysis. The sample table gives about 30,000 distinct CDR3 sequences. The ten largest clones represent roughly three fifths of the sample.

A commercial ELISA kit detecting HCMV-specific IgG in serum was used to determine HCMV serostatus. Peripheral blood mononuclear cells were isolated from blood by Ficoll density gradient centrifugation. As regards this clonotype: Its specific antigen is unknown.

CDR1 and CDR2 are read off the germline V gene as SGHDN and FVKESK. The CDR3 sequence holds 16 residues, the cysteine and phenylalanine included. No DNA has been recorded. This sequence was found in a woman between 18 and 69 years old in good health. Material for sequencing was blood T cells: a sorted CD56 or NKG2C T cell subset, CD4+ or CD8+ T cells, or bulk PBMC T cells (not recorded which). The rearrangement joined TRBV14 to TRBJ2-7; the D gene TCRdb calls, TRBD2, cannot be checked with no DNA. The CDR3 corresponds to CASSQVIGTASYEQYF.